The rows below give T cell receptor beta chains drawn from one sample of a study of graft-versus-host responses after intestinal transplantation. These receptors' targets are unknown. TCRdb's table, derived via immunoSEQ multiplex PCR, lists solely in-frame clones and lacks some. The sample includes 81,000 or so clones, roughly 93% of them seen just once. The sequences come from unstimulated CD8+ T cells sorted from spleen or lymph node cells, collected before transplant. Receptors originate from a human donor who was the organ donor for an intestinal transplant. The CDR3 runs from the conserved cysteine through the conserved F or W. Clone size is shown for a subset of rows, as once, few, many or a class of expanded clone.

CDR3aa: CASSLGRNPDTQYF
j_gene: TRBJ2-3
len: 14
abundance: -
v_gene: TRBV27

CDR3aa: CASSEAGTAGGYTF
j_gene: TRBJ1-2
len: 14
abundance: -
v_gene: TRBV9

CDR3aa: CASSRHVNYGYTF
j_gene: TRBJ1-2
len: 13
abundance: -
v_gene: TRBV14

CDR3aa: CASSQGYSPLHF
j_gene: TRBJ1-6
len: 12
abundance: once
v_gene: TRBV11-3

CDR3aa: CASRLAGNNEQFF
j_gene: TRBJ2-1
len: 13
abundance: few
v_gene: TRBV6-6

CDR3aa: CASSVAGRGFADYGYTF
j_gene: TRBJ1-2
len: 17
abundance: -
v_gene: TRBV9

CDR3aa: CASSPGGPPHEQYF
j_gene: TRBJ2-7
len: 14
abundance: once
v_gene: TRBV6-5

CDR3aa: CASSVAVGGPSDGELFF
j_gene: TRBJ2-2
len: 17
abundance: -
v_gene: TRBV9

CDR3aa: CASSFLIRRGGSDEQYF
j_gene: TRBJ2-7
len: 17
abundance: -
v_gene: TRBV11-2

CDR3aa: CASSTRGDREYGYTF
j_gene: TRBJ1-2
len: 15
abundance: -
v_gene: TRBV27